What follows describes a single T cell receptor (beta chain). The record originates from a study of blood T cell repertoires in COVID-19. Study background: Samples representing acute and convalescent COVID-19 were sourced from the United States, Italy and Spain. T cells, B-cell-depleted T cells, or PBMCs provided the cDNA or gDNA that served as material.

Original data processing: Amplification of reference gene primers was used by the study to estimate nucleated cell counts. Data came from immunoSEQ multiplex PCR; TCRdb stores just in-frame clones and leaves some out. For V, J and clone size, that table is used; D and trimming come from the DNA. This sample yields 100,000 or so clones, of which approximately 89% are seen a single time; about 0.89% belongs to the top ten. The CDR3 is made up of 15 amino acids. The material sequenced was peripheral blood. This rearrangement joins TRBV21-1 to TRBJ2-1; the DNA was not used to check the table's D call, TRBD2. TRBV21-1 is classified as a pseudogene. The clonotype originates from a man aged 60 to 69 with acute or convalescent COVID-19. The CDR3 nucleotides are TGTGCCAGCAGCAGAGCGGGAGTCGGCTACAATGAGCAGTTCTTC. Translated, it gives CASSRAGVGYNEQFF.